This TCR beta chain was retrieved from a study of blood T cell repertoires in COVID-19. Overall study context: The study drew acute and convalescent COVID-19 samples from the United States, Italy and Spain. From T cells, B-cell-depleted T cells, or PBMCs came the material, which was cDNA or gDNA.

V lost 6 bases, J lost 4 bases, and 7 bases lay in between. This CDR3 region has 12 residues. The germline gives CDR1 MNHEY, CDR2 SVGEGT. In the original analysis: Amplification of reference gene primers was used by the study to estimate nucleated cell counts. The data were produced by immunoSEQ multiplex PCR, yet TCRdb's version contains in-frame clones alone and is incomplete. That table gives V, J and clone size, and the DNA gave D and trimming. Among 75,000 to 100,000 clones listed, roughly nine tenths were seen once. Sequencing was carried out using peripheral blood. This chain connects TRBV6-2 or TRBV6-3 to TRBJ1-3; D call uncertain. This clonotype originated in a man aged 55 to 70 with acute or convalescent COVID-19. The CDR3 sequence: CASSPSGNTIYF. In DNA, the CDR3 is TGTGCCAGCAGCCCCTCGGGAAACACCATATATTTT.